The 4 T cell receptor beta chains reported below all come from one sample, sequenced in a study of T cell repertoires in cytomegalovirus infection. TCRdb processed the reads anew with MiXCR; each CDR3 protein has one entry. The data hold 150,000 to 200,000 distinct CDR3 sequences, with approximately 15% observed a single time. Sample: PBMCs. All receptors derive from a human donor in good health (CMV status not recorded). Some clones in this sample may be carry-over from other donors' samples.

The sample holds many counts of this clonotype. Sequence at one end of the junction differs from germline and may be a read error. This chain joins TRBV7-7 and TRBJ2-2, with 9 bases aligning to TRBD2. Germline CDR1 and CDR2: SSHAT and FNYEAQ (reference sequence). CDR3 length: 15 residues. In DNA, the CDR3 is TGTGCTAGCAGCTTATGGCGGGAGGGCACCGGGGAGCTGTTTTTT. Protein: CASSLWREGTGELFF.

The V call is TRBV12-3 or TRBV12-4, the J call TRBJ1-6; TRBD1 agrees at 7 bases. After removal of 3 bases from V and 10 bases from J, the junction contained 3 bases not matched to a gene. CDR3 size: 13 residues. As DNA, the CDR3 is TGTGCCAGCAGTTTCAGGACAGGATCACCCCTCCACTTT. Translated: CASSFRTGSPLHF.

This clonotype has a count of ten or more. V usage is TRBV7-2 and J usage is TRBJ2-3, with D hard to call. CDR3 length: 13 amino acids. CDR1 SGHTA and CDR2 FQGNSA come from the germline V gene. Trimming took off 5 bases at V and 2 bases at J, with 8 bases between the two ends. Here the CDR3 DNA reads TGTGCCAGCAGCCGCCGTCACACAGATACGCAGTATTTT. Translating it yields CASSRRHTDTQYF.

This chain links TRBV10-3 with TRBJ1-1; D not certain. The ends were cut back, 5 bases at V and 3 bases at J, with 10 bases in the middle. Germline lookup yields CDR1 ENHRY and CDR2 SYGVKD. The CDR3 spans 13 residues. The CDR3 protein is CAISSPGDTEAFF. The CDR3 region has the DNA TGTGCCATCAGTTCCCCCGGGGACACTGAAGCTTTCTTT.